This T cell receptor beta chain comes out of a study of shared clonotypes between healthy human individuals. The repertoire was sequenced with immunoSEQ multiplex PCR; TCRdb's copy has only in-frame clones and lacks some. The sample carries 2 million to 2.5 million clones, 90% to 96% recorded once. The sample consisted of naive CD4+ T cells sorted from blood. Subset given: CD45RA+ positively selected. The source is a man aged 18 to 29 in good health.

DNA of the CDR3: TGTGCTAGTGGTTTGGTTCCAGCAGGGGCCAACGTCCTGACTTTC. Its protein product is CASGLVPAGANVLTF. The chain combines TRBV12-5 with TRBJ2-6; D is unclear. Germline V gene data show CDR1 as LGHNT and CDR2 as FRNRAP. There are 15 residues in the CDR3. Trimming removed 0 bases from V and 4 bases from J, with 7 bases in between.